This TCR beta chain is from a study of blood T cells in healthy people across ages. The overall study: Template switching captured about one barcoded beta molecule per two T cells.

Sample-barcoded 5' priming and a J-beta primer mix drove a second PCR of roughly 6 to 12 cycles. TCRdb re-derived calls from the 5' RACE reads in MiXCR, one entry per CDR3 protein. The sample carries approximately 600,000 distinct CDR3 sequences, roughly three fifths recorded once. The individuals who served as donors were healthy Caucasians living in Russia, aged roughly 6 to 95. Samples each yielded at least 6 micrograms of total RNA. Findings and caveats of the study: A roughly linear fall in TCR beta diversity per million T cells was seen with increasing age.

Remarks on this clonotype: Its specificity is unknown.

Sequencing was performed on blood. This sequence originates from a man aged 55 to 69 in good health.

The CDR3 sequence is CATSRTDNQYF. Here the CDR3 DNA reads TGTGCCACCAGCAGGACCGACAACCAGTATTTT. This chain uses TRBV15 with TRBJ2-3; D remains unclear. The CDR3 is 11 residues long. Per germline, CDR1 LNHNV and CDR2 YYDKDF (reference sequence). Between the trimmed V and J ends, which lost 3 bases and 12 bases, there was a span of 10 bases.